The entry that follows covers one T cell receptor (beta chain) sequence. The data are from a study of blood T cell repertoires in COVID-19. Whole-study context: Whether acute or convalescent, the COVID-19 samples came from the United States, Italy and Spain. T cells, B-cell-depleted T cells, or PBMCs provided the cDNA or gDNA that served as material.

V lost 4 bases, J lost 6 bases, and 16 bases lay in between. This CDR3 region has 15 residues. Germline assignment: CDR1 MNHEY and CDR2 SVGAGI. Original processing notes: Quantification of nucleated cells was approximated via reference gene primer amplification. The table came from immunoSEQ multiplex PCR; TCRdb's copy has only in-frame clones and leaves some out. V and J calls and clone size are as listed in that table; D and trimming were resolved from the DNA. The data show 35,000 to 50,000 clones, roughly 90% seen once. The specimen was peripheral blood. This TCR was sampled from a woman over 75 with active COVID-19. The V gene is TRBV6-5, the J gene TRBJ2-1; TRBD1 is a possible D gene (6 bases). The CDR3 nucleotides are TGTGCCAGCAGTTTGCTTCGGGCAGGGGTCAATGAGCAGTTCTTC. Translating it yields CASSLLRAGVNEQFF.